This T cell receptor beta chain was retrieved from a study of shared clonotypes between healthy human individuals. The germline V gene has CDR1 GTSNPN and CDR2 SVGIG (reference sequence). The trim removed 3 bases at V and 7 bases at J, leaving 7 bases unmatched. This CDR3 spans 14 amino acids. Naivety among CD8 cells was defined by CD45RO negativity and positive CCR7 selection, thereby excluding terminally differentiated effector memory CD45RA+ cells. The method was immunoSEQ multiplex PCR; TCRdb's version includes in-frame clones alone and lacks a portion of them. The top ten clones hold roughly 1.7% of a sample with roughly 2,000,000 clones, 90% to 95% of them seen once. Only a few counts were recorded for this clone.

Material: naive CD8+ T cells from PBMCs. The V gene is TRBV30, the J gene TRBJ1-3, with TRBD1 matching over 9 bases. This clonotype was sampled from a man aged 18 to 29 in good health. Some clones in this sample may be carry-over from other donors' samples. CDR3 nucleotide sequence: TGTGCCTGGAGCGTCGGGACAGGGATGAACACCATATATTTT. This sequence encodes CAWSVGTGMNTIYF.